This entry lists 23 T cell receptor beta chains sequenced from one sample in a study of OX40 agonist ivuxolimab in advanced cancers. Repertoires were generated with immunoSEQ multiplex PCR, while TCRdb's copy carries only in-frame clones and drops some. The sample includes tens of thousands of clones, roughly nine tenths of them seen just once. The sample here was CD4+ or CD8+ T cells sorted from blood, taken in a trial of the OX40 agonist ivuxolimab. These receptors came from an adult with an advanced solid tumor such as melanoma, head and neck, liver or kidney cancer.

V is TRBV6-5 and J is TRBJ1-2; the match to TRBD1 covers 8 bases. The CDR3 extends over 14 amino acids. J was trimmed by 4 bases and V by 7 bases; bases with no gene match: 8. Germline CDR1 is MNHEY and CDR2 is SVGAGI. CDR3: CASKSGGGFYGYTF. The CDR3 coding sequence is TGTGCCAGCAAGTCAGGGGGCGGGTTCTATGGCTACACCTTC.

V and J are TRBV2 and TRBJ2-7; 7 positions match TRBD2. Germline V gene sequence: CDR1 SNHLY, CDR2 FYNNEI. The CDR3 contains 15 residues. J lost 7 bases, V lost 6 bases, and 15 bases had no gene match. CDR3 sequence reads: CASRSGPSGDGEQYF. The DNA for the CDR3 is TGTGCCAGCAGGAGCGGGCCTAGCGGAGATGGGGAGCAGTACTTC.

This clone appeared a few times. The chain links TRBV5-1 to TRBJ2-5; the D gene is possibly TRBD1 (7 bases). Germline values: CDR1 SGHRS, CDR2 YFSETQ. CDR3 length equals 15 residues. The V end was cut by 4 bases, the J end by 2 bases, with 15 bases between. The CDR3 loop reads CASSHQTGTQETQYF. The CDR3 nucleotides are TGCGCCAGCAGCCACCAGACAGGGACTCAAGAGACCCAGTACTTC.

The chain carries TRBV4-1 and TRBJ1-2; 7 bases match TRBD1. There are 15 residues in the CDR3. Trimming took 5 bases from V and 0 from J; bases not matched to a gene: 6. Germline lookup yields CDR1 MGHRA and CDR2 YSYEKL. CDR3 loop: CASSYRDSSNYGYTF. DNA for the CDR3: TGCGCCAGCAGCTATAGGGACAGCTCTAACTATGGCTACACCTTC.

The chain recombines TRBV5-4 with TRBJ1-1, with D possibly matching TRBD1 (5 bases). Germline V CDR1 and CDR2: SGHNT, YYREEE (reference sequence). V gave up 2 bases and J gave up 1 base, with 6 bases separating them. This CDR3 contains 13 residues. The CDR3 here is CASSFDRNTEAFF. In DNA, the CDR3 is TGTGCCAGCAGCTTCGACAGGAACACTGAAGCTTTCTTT.

The chain uses TRBV7-9 and TRBJ1-5; the match to TRBD1 covers 8 bases. This CDR3 has 17 amino acids. Looked up from germline, CDR1 is SEHNR and CDR2 is FQNEAQ (reference sequence). J was trimmed by 3 bases and V by 2 bases; bases with no gene match: 9. The CDR3 DNA reads TGTGCCAGCAGCTTAACCCCCGGGACAGGATCCAATCAGCCCCAGCATTTT. Amino acids: CASSLTPGTGSNQPQHF.

The genes are TRBV28 and TRBJ2-3; TRBD2 aligns across 8 bases. V was pared by 6 bases and J by 2 bases, with 4 bases of the junction left unmatched. The CDR3 runs 14 residues. Looked up from germline, CDR1 is MDHEN and CDR2 is SYDVKM. CDR3 region: CASRVAGLTDTQYF. The CDR3 DNA follows: TGTGCCAGCAGAGTAGCGGGGCTCACAGATACGCAGTATTTT.

This clone appeared a single time. This chain uses TRBV28 with TRBJ1-6; the D is unclear. From germline, CDR1 is MDHEN and CDR2 SYDVKM. Trimming shortened V by 1 base and J by 0 bases, and 13 bases separated the two germline ends. The CDR3 consists of 18 residues. The CDR3 DNA reads TGTGCCAGCAGTTTATACCACCACCTGAGCTCCTATAATTCACCCCTCCACTTT. Protein sequence: CASSLYHHLSSYNSPLHF.

The chain uses TRBV5-1 and TRBJ2-7, with 7 bases matching TRBD2. Losses at the gene ends were 1 base for V and 0 bases for J; bases not matched to a gene: 4. The germline V gene has CDR1 SGHRS and CDR2 YFSETQ. CDR3 length equals 15 residues. The DNA for the CDR3 is TGCGCCAGCAGCTTGCCTAGCGGTAGCTCCTACGAGCAGTACTTC. Residues: CASSLPSGSSYEQYF.

The chain recombines TRBV6-1 with TRBJ1-1; D gene unclear. CDR1 and CDR2 from the germline V gene are MNHNS and SASEGT. The germline V and J ends were trimmed by 5 bases and 7 bases, with 17 bases remaining between them. This CDR3 region has 14 residues. Here the CDR3 reads CASSLLPGVGEAFF. CDR3 coding DNA: TGTGCCAGCAGTCTCCTTCCGGGAGTCGGTGAAGCTTTCTTT.

The chain links TRBV10-2 to TRBJ1-1, with D unclear. This CDR3 comprises 14 residues. CDR1 WSHSY and CDR2 SAAADI come from the germline V gene. V shed 4 bases and J shed 4 bases, with 13 bases lying between them. The CDR3 spells CASSARGEGTEAFF. In DNA, the CDR3 is TGCGCCAGCAGTGCTCGGGGTGAGGGCACTGAAGCTTTCTTT.

The rearrangement joins TRBV5-1 to TRBJ2-7, with TRBD2 matching over 10 bases. Trimming took 3 bases from V and 5 from J; bases not matched to a gene: 5. From germline, CDR1 is SGHRS and CDR2 YFSETQ. The CDR3 consists of 14 residues. The CDR3 coding sequence is TGCGCCAGCAGCTCATTAGGACTAGCGGACGAGCAGTACTTC. It encodes CASSSLGLADEQYF.

The chain has TRBV18 and TRBJ2-5; TRBD2 might be the D (6 bases). Trimming shortened V by 1 base and J by 5 bases, and 11 bases separated the two germline ends. CDR1 is KGHSH and CDR2 is LQKENI in the germline V gene. The CDR3 has 14 residues. CDR3 amino acids: CASSPRVGGETQYF. CDR3 sequence (DNA): TGTGCCAGCTCACCACGTGTAGGAGGGGAGACCCAGTACTTC. The entire variable domain, with the rest obtained from reference TRBV18 and TRBJ2-5, is as follows: NAGVMQNPRHLVRRRGQEARLRCSPMKGHSHVYWYRQLPEEGLKFMVYLQKENIIDESGMPKERFSAEFPKEGPSILRIQQVVRGDSAAYFCASSPRVGGETQYFGPGTRLLVL.

This chain connects TRBV9 to TRBJ2-6; no definite D call. The CDR3 totals 14 residues. The V end lost 3 bases, the J end lost 4 bases, and 8 bases lay between the germline ends. Looked up from germline, CDR1 is SGDLS and CDR2 is YYNGEE. CDR3 loop: CASSAISGANVLTF. The CDR3 region has the DNA TGTGCCAGCAGCGCGATCTCCGGGGCCAACGTCCTGACTTTC.

The chain employs TRBV2 and TRBJ2-7; D is ambiguous. The length of the CDR3 is 11 residues. Germline loops: CDR1 SNHLY, CDR2 FYNNEI. V was pared by 5 bases and J by 3 bases, with 5 bases between. The CDR3 protein is CASSSLYEQYF. CDR3 DNA sequence: TGTGCCAGCAGTTCCCTCTACGAGCAGTACTTC.

The chain combines TRBV25-1 with TRBJ2-2; D gene unclear. The CDR3 extends over 14 amino acids. CDR1 and CDR2 (germline): MGHDK, SYGVNS. V lost 1 base to trimming and J lost 4 bases, with 7 bases between them. The CDR3 protein is CASSEFPVTGELFF. CDR3 nucleotide sequence: TGTGCCAGCAGTGAATTCCCTGTCACCGGGGAGCTGTTTTTT.

The V call is TRBV18, the J call TRBJ2-7, with TRBD1 identical over 9 bases. The germline CDR1 and CDR2 sequences are KGHSH and LQKENI. This CDR3 region has 17 residues. V shed 2 bases, J shed 4 bases, and the junction held 12 bases outside the gene matches. The CDR3 coding sequence is TGTGCCAGCTCACCAATGATTATAGGACAGGGGTTTTACGAGCAGTACTTC. It translates to CASSPMIIGQGFYEQYF.

The CDR3 region has the DNA TGTGCCAGTAGTACGCAAACAGGGGGCGGCCAGCCCCAGCATTTT. Encoded protein: CASSTQTGGGQPQHF. The gene calls are TRBV19 and TRBJ1-5; TRBD1 agrees at 9 bases. CDR3 length: 15 residues. With V trimmed by 4 bases and J by 7 bases, 8 bases remained unmatched. Looked up from germline, CDR1 is LNHDA and CDR2 is SQIVND (reference sequence).

This rearrangement joins TRBV10-3 to TRBJ1-4, with TRBD1 matching 9 bases. Trimming took 10 bases from V and 4 from J; bases not matched to a gene: 4. Per germline, CDR1 ENHRY and CDR2 SYGVKD. This CDR3 has 13 residues. CDR3 in DNA: TGTGCCACCGGACAGGGGATTAATGAAAAACTGTTTTTT. It yields the protein CATGQGINEKLFF.

The chain couples TRBV11-2 to TRBJ2-3; 7 bases are shared with TRBD1. CDR3 length equals 13 residues. Germline CDR1 is SGHAT and CDR2 is FQNNGV. V lost 8 bases to trimming and J lost 0 bases; unmatched junction nucleotides: 2. CDR3 DNA: TGTGCCAGCCAGGGGGTCAGCACAGATACGCAGTATTTT. The encoded protein is CASQGVSTDTQYF.

This rearrangement joins TRBV2 to TRBJ2-2, with D possibly TRBD2 on 5 matching bases. V lost 8 bases and J lost 3, with 10 bases in between. This CDR3 has 13 residues. From germline, CDR1 is SNHLY and CDR2 FYNNEI. The chain's CDR3 is CASLPGDTGELFF. Written as DNA, the CDR3 is TGTGCCAGCCTACCCGGGGACACCGGGGAGCTGTTTTTT.

The chain uses TRBV14 and TRBJ1-1, with D possibly matching TRBD1 (5 bases). Looked up from germline, CDR1 is SGHDN and CDR2 is FVKESK. Trimming pared 2 bases from V and 1 base from J, leaving 5 bases between. This CDR3 spans 13 amino acids. The CDR3 protein is CASSQTGNTEAFF. CDR3 nucleotides: TGTGCCAGCAGCCAAACAGGGAACACTGAAGCTTTCTTT.

The V gene is TRBV5-1, the J gene TRBJ1-1; possibly TRBD1 for D (5 bases). CDR3 length: 13 amino acids. Germline CDR1 is SGHRS and CDR2 is YFSETQ. Trimming left V 5 bases short and J 1 base short, with 9 bases between. The CDR3 region is CASRNQGNTEAFF. CDR3 DNA sequence: TGCGCCAGCAGGAACCAGGGGAACACTGAAGCTTTCTTT.